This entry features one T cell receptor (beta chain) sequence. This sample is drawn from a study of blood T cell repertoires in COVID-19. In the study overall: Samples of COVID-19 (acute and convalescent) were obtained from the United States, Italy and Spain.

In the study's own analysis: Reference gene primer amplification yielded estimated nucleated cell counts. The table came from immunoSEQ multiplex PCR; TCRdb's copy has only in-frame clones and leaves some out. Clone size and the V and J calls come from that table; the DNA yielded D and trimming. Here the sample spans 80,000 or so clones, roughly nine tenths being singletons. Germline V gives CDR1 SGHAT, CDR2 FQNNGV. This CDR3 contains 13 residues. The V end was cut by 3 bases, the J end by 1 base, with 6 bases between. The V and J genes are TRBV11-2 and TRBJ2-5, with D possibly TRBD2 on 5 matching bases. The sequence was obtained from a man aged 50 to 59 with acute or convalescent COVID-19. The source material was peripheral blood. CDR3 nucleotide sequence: TGTGCCAGCAGCTTGACTACCCAAGAGACCCAGTACTTC. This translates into CASSLTTQETQYF.